This T cell receptor (beta chain) was identified during a study of graft-versus-host responses after intestinal transplantation. Whole-study context: Recipients were all induced with anti-thymocyte globulin, then given tacrolimus and steroids for about three years.

Comment on this clone: Its antigen remains unknown.

Study observations and caveats: Declines in HvG clones occurring early post-transplant were associated with peak circulating GvH clone levels. GvH clones turned up in recipient marrow; some had shown up first in ileum or blood. Patients with graft-donor T cell macrochimerism had high graft-versus-host to host-versus-graft clonal ratios in allografts.

This table comes from immunoSEQ multiplex PCR, and its TCRdb copy is limited to in-frame clones, with some not included. The profile covers around 37,000 clones, with over 80% appearing a single time and about 4% taken by the ten largest. This receptor was identified in a human patient who received an intestinal transplant, so some T cells may come from the graft donor. Sample: PBMCs, taken around 1,000 days after transplant.

CDR3 DNA: TGTGCCAGCAGCGTCTCCGGGACAGGAAGCTCACCCCTCCACTTT. As protein: CASSVSGTGSSPLHF. The rearrangement joins TRBV5-8 to TRBJ1-6; TRBD1 aligns across 8 bases. The V gene's germline CDR1 is SGHTS and CDR2 YDEGEE. The CDR3 is 15 amino acids. V lost 4 bases to trimming and J lost 10 bases; unmatched junction nucleotides: 10.